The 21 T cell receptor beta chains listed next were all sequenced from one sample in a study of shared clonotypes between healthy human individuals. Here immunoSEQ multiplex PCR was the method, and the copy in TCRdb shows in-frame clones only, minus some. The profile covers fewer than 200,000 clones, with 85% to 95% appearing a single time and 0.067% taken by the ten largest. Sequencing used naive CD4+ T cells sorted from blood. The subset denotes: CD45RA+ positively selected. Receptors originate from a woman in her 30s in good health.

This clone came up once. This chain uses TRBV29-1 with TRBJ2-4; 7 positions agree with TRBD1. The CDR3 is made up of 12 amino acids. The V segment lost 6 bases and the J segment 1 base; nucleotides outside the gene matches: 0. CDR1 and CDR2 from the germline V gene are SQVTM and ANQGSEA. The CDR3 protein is CSVQGAKNIQYF. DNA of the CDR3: TGCAGCGTACAGGGGGCCAAAAACATTCAGTACTTC.

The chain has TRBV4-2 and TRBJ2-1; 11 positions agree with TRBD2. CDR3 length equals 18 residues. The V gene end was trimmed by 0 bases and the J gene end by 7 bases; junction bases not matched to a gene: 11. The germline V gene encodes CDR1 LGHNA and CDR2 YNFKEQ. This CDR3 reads CASSQDAGTSGSSNEQFF. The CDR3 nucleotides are TGTGCCAGCAGCCAAGATGCGGGAACTAGCGGGAGTAGTAATGAGCAGTTCTTC.

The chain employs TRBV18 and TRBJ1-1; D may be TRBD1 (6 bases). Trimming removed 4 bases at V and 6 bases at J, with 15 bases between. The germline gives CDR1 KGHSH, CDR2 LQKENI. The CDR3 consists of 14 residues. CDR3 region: CASSQGVDRAEAFF. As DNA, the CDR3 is TGTGCCAGCTCACAGGGGGTGGATAGGGCTGAAGCTTTCTTT. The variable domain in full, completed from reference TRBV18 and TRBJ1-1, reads NAGVMQNPRHLVRRRGQEARLRCSPMKGHSHVYWYRQLPEEGLKFMVYLQKENIIDESGMPKERFSAEFPKEGPSILRIQQVVRGDSAAYFCASSQGVDRAEAFFGQGTRLTVV.

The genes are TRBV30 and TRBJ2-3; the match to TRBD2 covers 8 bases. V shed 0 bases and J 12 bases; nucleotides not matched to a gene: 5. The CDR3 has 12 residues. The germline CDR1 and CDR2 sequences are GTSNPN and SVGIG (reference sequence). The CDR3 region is CAWSVLAGIQYF. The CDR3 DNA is TGTGCCTGGAGTGTTTTAGCGGGAATCCAGTATTTT.

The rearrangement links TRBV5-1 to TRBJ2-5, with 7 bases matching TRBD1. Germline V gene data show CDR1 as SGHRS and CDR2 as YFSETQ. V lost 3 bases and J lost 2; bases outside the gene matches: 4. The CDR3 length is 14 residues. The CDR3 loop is CASSSGTAQETQYF. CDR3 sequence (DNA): TGCGCCAGCAGCTCCGGGACAGCTCAAGAGACCCAGTACTTC.

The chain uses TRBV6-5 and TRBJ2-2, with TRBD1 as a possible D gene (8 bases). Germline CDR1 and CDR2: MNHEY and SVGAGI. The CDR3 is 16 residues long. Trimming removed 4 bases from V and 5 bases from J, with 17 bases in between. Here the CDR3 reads CASSSERDRLTGELFF. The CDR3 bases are TGTGCCAGCAGTTCCGAGCGGGACAGGTTGACCGGGGAGCTGTTTTTT.

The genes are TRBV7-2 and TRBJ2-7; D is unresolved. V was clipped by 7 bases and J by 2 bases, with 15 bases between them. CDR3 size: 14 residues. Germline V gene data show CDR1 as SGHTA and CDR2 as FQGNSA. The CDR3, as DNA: TGTGCCAGCACCCCGCCCCAGGACCCCTACGAGCAGTACTTC. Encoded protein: CASTPPQDPYEQYF.

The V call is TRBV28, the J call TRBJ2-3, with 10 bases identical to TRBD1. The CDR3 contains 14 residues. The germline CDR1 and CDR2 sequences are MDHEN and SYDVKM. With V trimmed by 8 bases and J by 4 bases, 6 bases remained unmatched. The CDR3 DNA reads TGTGCCAGCTTAGGGACAGGGGAATCAGATACGCAGTATTTT. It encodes CASLGTGESDTQYF.

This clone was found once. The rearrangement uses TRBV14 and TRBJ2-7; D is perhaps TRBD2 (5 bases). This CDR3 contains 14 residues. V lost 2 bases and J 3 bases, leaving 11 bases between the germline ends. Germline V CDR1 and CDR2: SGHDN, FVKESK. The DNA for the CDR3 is TGTGCCAGCAGCCAAAGGGCTAGCAGCTACGAGCAGTACTTC. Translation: CASSQRASSYEQYF. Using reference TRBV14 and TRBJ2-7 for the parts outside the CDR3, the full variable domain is EAGVTQFPSHSVIEKGQTVTLRCDPISGHDNLYWYRRVMGKEIKFLLHFVKESKQDESGMPNNRFLAERTGGTYSTLKVQPAELEDSGVYFCASSQRASSYEQYFGPGTRLTVT.

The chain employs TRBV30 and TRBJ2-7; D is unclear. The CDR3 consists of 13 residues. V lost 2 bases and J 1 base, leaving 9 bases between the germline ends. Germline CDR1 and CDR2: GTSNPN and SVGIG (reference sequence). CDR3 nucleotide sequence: TGTGCCTGGAGTAGTTCACAGTCCTACGAGCAGTACTTC. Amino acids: CAWSSSQSYEQYF.

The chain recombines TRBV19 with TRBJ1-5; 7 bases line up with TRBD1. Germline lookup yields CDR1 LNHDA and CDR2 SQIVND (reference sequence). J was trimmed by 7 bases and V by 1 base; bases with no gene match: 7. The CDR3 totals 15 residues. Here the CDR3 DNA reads TGTGCCAGTAGTATAGGCACAGGGGCTATACAGCCCCAGCATTTT. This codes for CASSIGTGAIQPQHF. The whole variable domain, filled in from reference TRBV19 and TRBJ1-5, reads DGGITQSPKYLFRKEGQNVTLSCEQNLNHDAMYWYRQDPGQGLRLIYYSQIVNDFQKGDIAEGYSVSREKKESFPLTVTSAQKNPTAFYLCASSIGTGAIQPQHFGDGTRLSIL.

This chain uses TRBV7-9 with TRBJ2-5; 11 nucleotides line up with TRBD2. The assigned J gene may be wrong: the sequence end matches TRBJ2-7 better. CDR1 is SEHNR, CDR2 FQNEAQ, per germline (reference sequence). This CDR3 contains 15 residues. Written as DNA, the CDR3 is TGTGCCAGCAGCTTAGTCTCTAGCGGGAGGAACGAGCAGTACTTC. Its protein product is CASSLVSSGRNEQYF.

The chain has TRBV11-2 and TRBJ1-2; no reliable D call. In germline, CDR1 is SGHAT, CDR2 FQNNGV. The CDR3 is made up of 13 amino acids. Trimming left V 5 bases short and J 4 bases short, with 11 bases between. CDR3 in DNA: TGTGCCAGCAGCATCGGACGGACCTATGGCTACACCTTC. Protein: CASSIGRTYGYTF.

The CDR3 protein is CASSLTGQGNTIYF. CDR3 coding DNA: TGTGCCAGCAGCCTGACAGGGCAAGGAAACACCATATATTTT. The rearrangement links TRBV6-6 to TRBJ1-3; 7 bases map to TRBD1. The CDR3 length is 14 residues. Trimming removed 6 bases from V and 4 bases from J; junction bases left unmatched: 6. Germline lookup yields CDR1 MNHNY and CDR2 SVGAGI (reference sequence).

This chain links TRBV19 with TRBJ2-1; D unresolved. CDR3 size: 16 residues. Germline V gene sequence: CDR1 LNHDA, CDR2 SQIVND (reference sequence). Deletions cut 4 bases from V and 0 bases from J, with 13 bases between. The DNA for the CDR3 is TGTGCCAGTAGTACCGCAGCAGTTCGCTCCTACAATGAGCAGTTCTTC. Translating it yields CASSTAAVRSYNEQFF.

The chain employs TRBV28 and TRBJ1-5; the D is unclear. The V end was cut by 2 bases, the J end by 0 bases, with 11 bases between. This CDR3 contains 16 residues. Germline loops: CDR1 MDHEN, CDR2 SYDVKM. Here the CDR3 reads CASSLRRAYSNQPQHF. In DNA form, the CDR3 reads TGTGCCAGCAGTTTAAGGAGAGCATATAGCAATCAGCCCCAGCATTTT.

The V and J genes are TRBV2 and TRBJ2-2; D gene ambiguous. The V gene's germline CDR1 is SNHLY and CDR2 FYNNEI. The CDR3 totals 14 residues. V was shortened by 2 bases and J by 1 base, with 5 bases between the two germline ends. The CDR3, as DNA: TGTGCCAGCAGTGAAAGACAGAACACCGGGGAGCTGTTTTTT. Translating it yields CASSERQNTGELFF.

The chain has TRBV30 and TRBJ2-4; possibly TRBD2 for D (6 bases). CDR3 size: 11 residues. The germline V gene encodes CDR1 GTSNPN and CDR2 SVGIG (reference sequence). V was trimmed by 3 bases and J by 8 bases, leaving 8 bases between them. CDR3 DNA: TGTGCCTGGAGGGGAGGTTACATTCAGTACTTC. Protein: CAWRGGYIQYF.

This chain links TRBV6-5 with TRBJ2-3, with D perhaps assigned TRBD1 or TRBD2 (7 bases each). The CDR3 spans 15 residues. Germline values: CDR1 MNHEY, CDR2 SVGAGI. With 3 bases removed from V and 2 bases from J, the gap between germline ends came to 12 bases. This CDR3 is CASSYWEGATDTQYF. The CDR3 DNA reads TGTGCCAGCAGTTATTGGGAGGGGGCCACAGATACGCAGTATTTT.

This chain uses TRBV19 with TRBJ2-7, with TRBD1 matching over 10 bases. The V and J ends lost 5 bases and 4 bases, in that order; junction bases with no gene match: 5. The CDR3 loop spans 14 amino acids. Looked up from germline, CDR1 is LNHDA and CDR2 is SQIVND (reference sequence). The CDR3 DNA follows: TGTGCCAGTAGTCAGACAGGGGGCATTTACGAGCAGTACTTC. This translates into CASSQTGGIYEQYF.

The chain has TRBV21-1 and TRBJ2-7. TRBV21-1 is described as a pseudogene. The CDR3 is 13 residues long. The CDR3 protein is CASRLHVLDEQYF. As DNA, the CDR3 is TGTGCCAGCAGGCTACACGTGTTAGACGAGCAGTACTTC.